The present T cell receptor beta chain was sequenced within a study of radiotherapy plus CTLA-4 blockade in lung cancer. Study in general: Objective response was observed in about 19% of patients, and disease control in just over 30%. Points from the study as a whole: Radiotherapy was combined with ipilimumab, and tumor-derived TCR clones then expanded in blood.

The V gene's germline CDR1 is SGHVS and CDR2 FNYEAQ. Trimming left V 5 bases short and J 6 bases short, with 19 bases between. The CDR3 runs 15 residues. For this clone: The antigen is undetermined.

Some clones are missing from TCRdb's copy, which holds only in-frame ones; the method was immunoSEQ multiplex PCR. The sample lists about 41,000 clones, more than 70% occurring once. Ipilimumab CTLA-4 blockade and focal radiation were given to patients with chemo-refractory metastatic non-small-cell lung cancer. This specimen was peripheral blood, taken from a patient treated with radiotherapy plus ipilimumab. The origin of this receptor is a human donor with non-small cell lung cancer who had stable disease on radiotherapy plus ipilimumab. The chain combines TRBV7-6 with TRBJ1-2, with a possible D match to TRBD1 (6 bases). The CDR3: CASSPLGRGSDGYTF. The CDR3 region has the DNA TGTGCCAGCAGCCCTCTGGGCAGGGGTAGTGATGGCTACACCTTC.